A single sample gave rise to the 19 T cell receptor beta chains below, sequenced in a study of cytomegalovirus exposure and HLA in healthy donors. A multiplex PCR was run with 60 Vbeta primers and 13 Jbeta primers. The data were produced by immunoSEQ multiplex PCR, yet TCRdb's version contains in-frame clones alone and is incomplete. The profile shows about 110,000 clones, approximately 79% of them singletons. Sequencing was performed on PBMCs. All receptors derive from a man aged 25-40 years in good health and CMV-seropositive.

In DNA, the CDR3 is TGTGCCAGCAGCGGGCCCCCTAGGTACGAGCAGTACTTC. It yields the protein CASSGPPRYEQYF. J is TRBJ2-7 and V is TRBV9; D ambiguous. Germline assignment: CDR1 SGDLS and CDR2 YYNGEE. V dropped 3 bases and J dropped 4 bases, with 11 bases sitting between them. The CDR3 spans 13 residues.

Comment on this clone: This same CDR3 is encoded by further DNA sequences in the sample. V and J are TRBV19 and TRBJ1-1; 9 bases align to TRBD1. Trimming took 4 bases from V and 5 from J; bases not matched to a gene: 5. Germline-derived CDR1 and CDR2 are LNHDA and SQIVND (reference sequence). The CDR3 loop spans 14 amino acids. CDR3 nucleotide sequence: TGTGCCAGTAGTACAGGGACAGGGAGGACTGAAGCTTTCTTT. It yields the protein CASSTGTGRTEAFF.

V gene TRBV27 combines with J gene TRBJ2-7; possibly TRBD2 for D (5 bases). Germline loops: CDR1 MNHEY, CDR2 SMNVEV (reference sequence). The CDR3 is 12 amino acids. Deletions cut 1 base from V and 7 bases from J, with 8 bases between. CDR3 protein: CASSLWSGEQYF. The CDR3 nucleotides read TGTGCCAGCAGTTTATGGTCGGGAGAGCAGTACTTC.

V is TRBV4-2 and J is TRBJ1-3; no clear D gene. The CDR3 is 13 residues long. Germline-derived CDR1 and CDR2 are LGHNA and YNFKEQ. V was clipped by 4 bases and J by 8 bases, with 12 bases between them. This chain's CDR3 is CASSPDMVDTIYF. The CDR3 nucleotides are TGTGCCAGCAGCCCCGACATGGTAGACACCATATATTTT.

The rearrangement joins TRBV7-2 to TRBJ2-7; the match to TRBD2 covers 7 bases. The CDR3 sequence is 14 residues long. V was clipped by 3 bases and J by 2 bases; unmatched bases: 4. The V gene's germline CDR1 is SGHTA and CDR2 FQGNSA. CDR3 region: CASSLRGIAYEQYF. The CDR3 nucleotides are TGTGCCAGCAGCTTGCGGGGGATCGCCTACGAGCAGTACTTC.

The rearrangement links TRBV28 to TRBJ2-7; 8 bases line up with TRBD1. The junction had 13 bases not matched to a gene; V was cut back by 5 bases and J by 4 bases. There are 16 residues in the CDR3. Germline lookup yields CDR1 MDHEN and CDR2 SYDVKM. The CDR3 DNA follows: TGTGCCAGCAGTCCCGGTGAGACAGGGGATTGTTACGAGCAGTACTTC. It codes for CASSPGETGDCYEQYF.

The gene calls are TRBV11-2 and TRBJ1-1; the match to TRBD1 covers 7 bases. J lost 8 bases, V lost 1 base, and 4 bases had no gene match. CDR3 length: 13 residues. Germline CDR1 SGHAT, CDR2 FQNNGV. CDR3 DNA: TGTGCCAGCAGCTTAGGGCCGGGACAGGAAGCTTTCTTT. Translated, it gives CASSLGPGQEAFF.

The rearrangement uses TRBV6-1 and TRBJ1-1, with 7 bases lining up with TRBD1. Germline V gene lookup returns CDR1 MNHNS and CDR2 SASEGT. The length of the CDR3 is 15 residues. V shed 2 bases, J shed 1 base, and the junction held 4 bases outside the gene matches. This chain's CDR3 is CASSERGGWNTEAFF. CDR3 nucleotide sequence: TGTGCCAGCAGTGAAAGAGGGGGCTGGAACACTGAAGCTTTCTTT.

This clone was seen a single time. The V call is TRBV4-1, the J call TRBJ1-1; D call uncertain. Germline V gene sequence: CDR1 MGHRA, CDR2 YSYEKL. The length of the CDR3 is 14 residues. Trimming took off 2 bases at V and 4 bases at J, with 11 bases between the two ends. CDR3 sequence reads: CASSQPGIRTEAFF. The CDR3 DNA reads as TGCGCCAGCAGCCAACCGGGGATCCGCACTGAAGCTTTCTTT.

This clone was found once. V usage is TRBV7-9 and J usage is TRBJ2-1; D is unresolved. The CDR3 has 18 amino acids. The germline V and J ends were trimmed by 5 bases and 0 bases, with 20 bases remaining between them. Germline V CDR1 and CDR2: SEHNR, FQNEAQ (reference sequence). The CDR3 region has the DNA TGTGCCAGCAGCCCGCATCGTCTGACTGTCCTCTCCTACAATGAGCAGTTCTTC. Its translation: CASSPHRLTVLSYNEQFF.

This clone showed up just a few times. This chain connects TRBV6-9 to TRBJ2-6; no firm D call. The CDR3 spans 8 residues. Trimming left V 5 bases short and J 16 bases short, with 3 bases between. Germline V gene lookup returns CDR1 MNHGY and CDR2 SVAAGI. The CDR3 region is CASSLLTF. The CDR3 DNA follows: TGTGCCAGCAGTCTACTGACTTTC.

This chain links TRBV6-5 with TRBJ2-5; D not certain. Germline V lookup: CDR1 MNHEY, CDR2 SVGAGI. The CDR3 extends over 13 amino acids. With 5 bases removed from V and 4 bases from J, the gap between germline ends came to 11 bases. CDR3 loop: CASSDNFRETQYF. CDR3 DNA sequence: TGTGCCAGCAGTGACAACTTCAGAGAGACCCAGTACTTC.

V usage is TRBV4-1 and J usage is TRBJ1-6; 9 positions match TRBD1. Looked up from germline, CDR1 is MGHRA and CDR2 is YSYEKL. The CDR3 length is 16 residues. Germline trimming cut 3 bases from V and 10 bases from J; bases unmatched to any gene: 10. CDR3 protein: CASSQRATGGGSPLHF. The CDR3 DNA sequence: TGCGCCAGCAGCCAGCGGGCAACAGGGGGCGGGTCACCCCTCCACTTT.

J is TRBJ2-3 and V is TRBV23-1; 7 bases agree with TRBD2. TRBV23-1 is annotated as an ORF whose role is uncertain. The CDR3 is made up of 16 amino acids. Trimming cost V 6 bases and J 0 bases; bases outside gene matches: 9. Written as DNA, the CDR3 is TGCGCCAGCAGCCTCTCCTGGCGGGGGAGCACAGATACGCAGTATTTT. This sequence encodes CASSLSWRGSTDTQYF.

This clone occurred once. The rearrangement joins TRBV18 to TRBJ1-2; 7 bases agree with TRBD1. Germline loops: CDR1 KGHSH, CDR2 LQKENI. This CDR3 has 15 amino acids. V shed 3 bases and J 2 bases; nucleotides not matched to a gene: 6. The CDR3 bases are TGTGCCAGCTCACCGGAACAGGGGAGGAACTATGGCTACACCTTC. Residues: CASSPEQGRNYGYTF.

V is TRBV4-1 and J is TRBJ2-3, with D perhaps TRBD2 (6 bases). The germline CDR1 and CDR2 sequences are MGHRA and YSYEKL. The CDR3 has 18 residues. V was shortened by 3 bases and J by 4 bases, with 23 bases between the two germline ends. This chain's CDR3 is CASSQWAPTRGRSDTQYF. The CDR3 nucleotides are TGCGCCAGCAGCCAGTGGGCCCCCACCCGGGGGAGATCAGATACGCAGTATTTT.

This chain links TRBV11-2 with TRBJ2-7; 12 bases map to TRBD1. The CDR3 runs to 16 residues. Germline V gene sequence: CDR1 SGHAT, CDR2 FQNNGV. The junction had 10 bases not matched to a gene; V was cut back by 4 bases and J by 6 bases. The CDR3 region has the DNA TGTGCCAGCAGCTCACACCCGGGACAGGGGGCAAGCGAGCAGTACTTC. Its protein product is CASSSHPGQGASEQYF. The full variable domain, in which reference TRBV11-2 and TRBJ2-7 provide the parts outside the CDR3, is EAGVAQSPRYKIIEKRQSVAFWCNPISGHATLYWYQQILGQGPKLLIQFQNNGVVDDSQLPKDRFSAERLKGVDSTLKIQPAKLEDSAVYLCASSSHPGQGASEQYFGPGTRLTVT.

V usage is TRBV5-6 and J usage is TRBJ1-6; perhaps TRBD1 as D (5 bases). This CDR3 is 16 amino acids long. V lost 3 bases to trimming and J lost 9 bases, with 19 bases between them. Per the germline V gene, CDR1 is SGHDT and CDR2 is YYEEEE. Here the CDR3 reads CASSWGLQGIGSPLHF. CDR3 bases: TGTGCCAGCAGCTGGGGCCTCCAGGGTATAGGTTCACCCCTCCACTTT.

The V call is TRBV6-4, the J call TRBJ2-2; D remains unclear. This CDR3 region has 13 residues. V was cut by 2 bases and J by 4 bases, with 5 bases left in between. Germline lookup yields CDR1 MRHNA and CDR2 SNTAGT. Written as DNA, the CDR3 is TGTGCCAGCAGTGACAGGAGCACCGGGGAGCTGTTTTTT. Residues: CASSDRSTGELFF.